The 21 T cell receptor beta chains reported below all come from one sample, sequenced in a study of blood T cell repertoires in COVID-19. The data were produced by immunoSEQ multiplex PCR, yet TCRdb's version contains in-frame clones alone and is incomplete. Altogether some 50,000 clones are present, roughly four fifths being singletons, with the ten largest covering roughly 8.7%. The sample consisted of peripheral blood. These receptors originate from a woman older than 75 with acute or convalescent COVID-19.

The chain links TRBV5-1 to TRBJ2-3; 9 bases line up with TRBD2. V lost 4 bases to trimming and J lost 2 bases; unmatched junction nucleotides: 5. The CDR3 runs to 15 residues. The V gene's germline CDR1 is SGHRS and CDR2 YFSETQ. CDR3 coding DNA: TGCGCCAGCAGCATTCCTAGCGGGACCACAGATACGCAGTATTTT. Encoded protein: CASSIPSGTTDTQYF. Complete variable domain (other parts from reference TRBV5-1 and TRBJ2-3): KAGVTQTPRYLIKTRGQQVTLSCSPISGHRSVSWYQQTPGQGLQFLFEYFSETQRNKGNFPGRFSGRQFSNSRSEMNVSTLELGDSALYLCASSIPSGTTDTQYFGPGTRLTVL.

V and J are TRBV7-6 and TRBJ1-2; 10 bases agree with TRBD1. The CDR3 runs to 14 residues. From germline, CDR1 is SGHVS and CDR2 FNYEAQ. The J segment lost 8 bases and the V segment lost 1 base, leaving 4 bases of the junction unmatched. CDR3 DNA: TGTGCCAGCAGCTTAGATGACAGGGGGCGCGGCTACACCTTC. This codes for CASSLDDRGRGYTF. The full variable domain, completed using reference TRBV7-6 and TRBJ1-2, is GAGVSQSPRYKVTKRGQDVALRCDPISGHVSLYWYRQALGQGPEFLTYFNYEAQQDKSGLPNDRFSAERPEGSISTLTIQRTEQRDSAMYRCASSLDDRGRGYTFGSGTRLTVV.

This chain uses TRBV10-2 with TRBJ2-5; 7 bases map to TRBD2. The CDR3 loop spans 15 amino acids. V lost 5 bases to trimming and J lost 1 base; unmatched junction nucleotides: 7. The germline CDR1 and CDR2 sequences are WSHSY and SAAADI. CDR3 region: CASSFGGGLQETQYF. Written as DNA, the CDR3 is TGCGCCAGCAGTTTTGGGGGGGGTCTCCAAGAGACCCAGTACTTC.

DNA for the CDR3: TGTGCCAGTAGTGTAGGACTAGCGGGAATCTCTGGGGCCAACGTCCTGACTTTC. Translation gives CASSVGLAGISGANVLTF. This rearrangement joins TRBV19 to TRBJ2-6, with TRBD2 matching over 12 bases. Germline values: CDR1 LNHDA, CDR2 SQIVND (reference sequence). The CDR3 is made up of 18 amino acids. V was pared by 5 bases and J by 0 bases, with 5 bases of the junction left unmatched. The complete variable domain, with remaining parts taken from reference TRBV19 and TRBJ2-6, reads DGGITQSPKYLFRKEGQNVTLSCEQNLNHDAMYWYRQDPGQGLRLIYYSQIVNDFQKGDIAEGYSVSREKKESFPLTVTSAQKNPTAFYLCASSVGLAGISGANVLTFGAGSRLTVL.

The rearrangement uses TRBV18 and TRBJ1-5; perhaps TRBD1 as D (6 bases). The CDR3 runs 13 residues. Germline CDR1 and CDR2: KGHSH and LQKENI. V lost 5 bases and J lost 4, with 9 bases in between. The CDR3 here is CASSRQDNQPQHF. DNA of the CDR3: TGTGCCAGCTCAAGACAGGATAATCAGCCCCAGCATTTT. Based on the CDR3 plus reference TRBV18 and TRBJ1-5, the full variable domain is NAGVMQNPRHLVRRRGQEARLRCSPMKGHSHVYWYRQLPEEGLKFMVYLQKENIIDESGMPKERFSAEFPKEGPSILRIQQVVRGDSAAYFCASSRQDNQPQHFGDGTRLSIL.

The chain couples TRBV5-1 to TRBJ2-1; 12 nucleotides agree with TRBD2. V dropped 4 bases and J dropped 8; count of bases not matched to a gene: 7. Germline loops: CDR1 SGHRS, CDR2 YFSETQ. This CDR3 has 15 residues. CDR3 in amino acids: CASSRVTSGSDEQFF. The CDR3 DNA follows: TGCGCCAGCAGCAGGGTGACTAGCGGGAGCGATGAGCAGTTCTTC.

This sequence joins TRBV11-2 and TRBJ2-1; the match to TRBD2 covers 14 bases. Germline V gives CDR1 SGHAT, CDR2 FQNNGV. There are 16 residues in the CDR3. With V trimmed by 6 bases and J by 7 bases, 8 bases remained unmatched. The CDR3 here is CASSSTSGRAGNEQFF. CDR3 nucleotides: TGTGCCAGCAGTTCGACTAGCGGGAGGGCAGGGAATGAGCAGTTCTTC.

This clone came up once. The chain recombines TRBV6-1 with TRBJ1-6; 12 bases fit TRBD1. The CDR3 has 18 residues. Germline V CDR1 and CDR2: MNHNS, SASEGT. V was pared by 4 bases and J by 12 bases, with 16 bases of the junction left unmatched. For the CDR3, the DNA is TGTGCCAGCAGTGCACCGGGAGGGACAGGGGGCGTATCTCTACCCCTCCACTTT. Amino acid sequence: CASSAPGGTGGVSLPLHF.

This sequence joins TRBV28 and TRBJ1-2; D is possibly TRBD1 (5 bases). Trimming removed 8 bases from V and 7 bases from J, with 17 bases in between. This CDR3 has 13 residues. The germline V gene has CDR1 MDHEN and CDR2 SYDVKM. The CDR3 sequence: CASQLDSATGYTF. The CDR3 DNA reads TGTGCCAGCCAGCTCGACAGCGCTACTGGCTACACCTTC.

The chain recombines TRBV30 with TRBJ2-7, with 10 bases identical to TRBD2. V was clipped by 3 bases and J by 0 bases; unmatched bases: 8. This CDR3 is 16 amino acids long. Germline CDR1 GTSNPN, CDR2 SVGIG (reference sequence). The CDR3 loop reads CAWRRLAGASSYEQYF. The DNA for the CDR3 is TGTGCCTGGAGAAGGCTAGCGGGAGCGAGCTCCTACGAGCAGTACTTC. The full variable domain, in which reference TRBV30 and TRBJ2-7 provide the parts outside the CDR3, is SQTIHQWPATLVQPVGSPLSLECTVEGTSNPNLYWYRQAAGRGLQLLFYSVGIGQISSEVPQNLSASRPQDRQFILSSKKLLLSDSGFYLCAWRRLAGASSYEQYFGPGTRLTVT.

The gene calls are TRBV24-1 and TRBJ2-2; 9 bases fit TRBD1. Germline V gene data show CDR1 as KGHDR and CDR2 as SFDVKD. V trimming: 4 bases; J trimming: 0 bases; junction bases outside the gene matches: 8. This CDR3 spans 18 amino acids. This chain's CDR3 is CATSEPGTGIANTGELFF. CDR3 DNA: TGTGCCACCAGTGAGCCCGGGACAGGGATCGCGAACACCGGGGAGCTGTTTTTT.

This clone appeared a single time. The J gene is TRBJ2-5, the V gene TRBV20-1; 7 nucleotides align to TRBD1. Trimming at V came to 3 bases and at J to 4 bases, leaving 8 bases not matched to a gene. Germline values: CDR1 DFQATT, CDR2 SNEGSKA (reference sequence). The CDR3 is 14 residues long. The CDR3 DNA reads as TGCAGTGCTAGTATAGCGCGACAGGGAGAGACCCAGTACTTC. This codes for CSASIARQGETQYF.

This chain uses TRBV7-8 with TRBJ2-7; D uncertain. The germline CDR1 and CDR2 sequences are SGHVS and FQNEAQ. The CDR3 is made up of 12 amino acids. The V gene lost 5 bases and the J gene lost 3 bases, with 8 bases spanning the gap. This chain's CDR3 is CASSPDFYEQYF. CDR3 coding DNA: TGTGCCAGCAGCCCAGACTTCTACGAGCAGTACTTC.

DNA for the CDR3: TGTGCCAGCAGCGCCCGGACAGGGAGGGAGACCCAGTACTTC. This encodes CASSARTGRETQYF. The chain recombines TRBV11-2 with TRBJ2-5; TRBD1 matches 8 bases. J was trimmed by 5 bases and V by 5 bases; bases with no gene match: 7. CDR3 length: 14 amino acids. Per the germline V gene, CDR1 is SGHAT and CDR2 is FQNNGV.

The chain combines TRBV28 with TRBJ2-4; the match to TRBD1 covers 10 bases. The germline gives CDR1 MDHEN, CDR2 SYDVKM. This CDR3 has 15 residues. Losses at the gene ends were 8 bases for V and 1 base for J; bases not matched to a gene: 5. This chain's CDR3 is CASRRQGAAKNIQYF. CDR3 in DNA: TGTGCCAGCCGACGACAGGGGGCTGCCAAAAACATTCAGTACTTC.

This clone has more than one count but fewer than ten. The chain carries TRBV5-1 and TRBJ2-7, with 14 nucleotides matching TRBD2. The CDR3 is 16 amino acids. Germline V gene sequence: CDR1 SGHRS, CDR2 YFSETQ. Trimming removed 4 bases from V and 5 bases from J; junction bases left unmatched: 8. The CDR3, as DNA: TGCGCCAGCAGCGGGGGACTAGCGGGAGATAAAAACGAGCAGTACTTC. Translating gives CASSGGLAGDKNEQYF.

The chain couples TRBV5-1 to TRBJ2-2; TRBD1 agrees at 8 bases. Trimming at V came to 2 bases and at J to 3 bases, leaving 6 bases not matched to a gene. This CDR3 has 16 amino acids. The germline gives CDR1 SGHRS, CDR2 YFSETQ. The CDR3 loop is CASSLTGGQDTGELFF. CDR3 in DNA: TGCGCCAGCAGCTTAACAGGGGGACAGGACACCGGGGAGCTGTTTTTT.

This chain uses TRBV5-4 with TRBJ1-3; 9 nucleotides line up with TRBD1. CDR3 length equals 13 residues. Trimming removed 2 bases from V and 7 bases from J; junction bases left unmatched: 1. Per the germline V gene, CDR1 is SGHNT and CDR2 is YYREEE (reference sequence). CDR3 bases: TGTGCCAGCAGCTTTGGGACAGGGAACACCATATATTTT. This sequence encodes CASSFGTGNTIYF.

This rearrangement joins TRBV3-1 (or the pseudogene TRBV3-2) to TRBJ2-1; 8 bases line up with TRBD2. The CDR3 has 19 amino acids. Germline V lookup: CDR1 LGHDT, CDR2 YNNKEL (reference sequence). V gave up 0 bases and J gave up 2 bases; unmatched junction bases: 12. The CDR3 sequence: CASSQDTNSGTSAYNEQFF. CDR3 sequence (DNA): TGTGCCAGCAGCCAAGATACCAACTCCGGGACTAGTGCCTACAATGAGCAGTTCTTC.

The genes are TRBV5-1 and TRBJ2-1; 7 bases align to TRBD1. The CDR3 is 15 residues long. CDR1 is SGHRS and CDR2 is YFSETQ in the germline V gene. Trimming cost V 4 bases and J 4 bases; bases outside gene matches: 8. CDR3 sequence reads: CASSQDRVGYNEQFF. The CDR3 coding sequence is TGCGCCAGCAGCCAAGACAGGGTAGGTTACAATGAGCAGTTCTTC.

This clone has more than one count but fewer than ten. The CDR3 region has the DNA TGTGCCAGCAGCTTCCGGAGAGGGAACACTGAAGCTTTCTTT. Residues: CASSFRRGNTEAFF. The chain combines TRBV7-8 with TRBJ1-1; no reliable D call. V lost 3 bases and J lost 1, with 9 bases in between. Looked up from germline, CDR1 is SGHVS and CDR2 is FQNEAQ. This CDR3 region has 14 residues.